These 19 T cell receptor beta chains came from one sample sequenced in a study of PD-1 blockade in classical Hodgkin lymphoma. Specified time point: cycle 4 day 1 (C4D1), after less than seven weeks of nivolumab. Brentuximab vedotin exposure varied, and every patient relapsed after autologous stem cell transplantation. Thawed PBMCs underwent magnetic negative selection to obtain purified CD8+ T cells. Generated by immunoSEQ multiplex PCR, the TCRdb table keeps only in-frame clones and is missing some. The data hold some 15,000 clones, with approximately 88% observed a single time. Sequencing was performed on CD8+ T cells from blood, taken before the fourth cycle of nivolumab. The receptors shown here come from a human donor with classical Hodgkin lymphoma.

The chain couples TRBV19 to TRBJ2-2; 8 bases align to TRBD1. Looked up from germline, CDR1 is LNHDA and CDR2 is SQIVND (reference sequence). The V and J ends lost 3 bases and 6 bases, in that order; junction bases with no gene match: 6. CDR3 length equals 15 residues. CDR3 coding DNA: TGTGCCAGTAGTATGGCGCAGGGGGCCGCCGGGGAGCTGTTTTTT. Translation: CASSMAQGAAGELFF. Filled out from reference TRBV19 and TRBJ2-2, the complete variable domain reads DGGITQSPKYLFRKEGQNVTLSCEQNLNHDAMYWYRQDPGQGLRLIYYSQIVNDFQKGDIAEGYSVSREKKESFPLTVTSAQKNPTAFYLCASSMAQGAAGELFFGEGSRLTVL.

The chain recombines TRBV13 with TRBJ2-5, with a weak D call TRBD1 (6 bases). The germline V gene has CDR1 PRHDT and CDR2 FYEKMQ (reference sequence). V lost 3 bases and J lost 2, with 10 bases in between. The length of the CDR3 is 14 residues. CDR3 protein: CASSFSDSQETQYF. DNA of the CDR3: TGTGCCAGCAGCTTTTCGGACAGTCAAGAGACCCAGTACTTC. The whole variable domain, remainder taken from reference TRBV13 and TRBJ2-5, is AAGVIQSPRHLIKEKRETATLKCYPIPRHDTVYWYQQGPGQDPQFLISFYEKMQSDKGSIPDRFSAQQFSDYHSELNMSSLELGDSALYFCASSFSDSQETQYFGPGTRLLVL.

This sequence joins TRBV19 and TRBJ2-2, with 7 bases fitting TRBD2. The CDR3 has 13 amino acids. Per the germline V gene, CDR1 is LNHDA and CDR2 is SQIVND (reference sequence). After removal of 3 bases from V and 7 bases from J, the junction contained 2 bases not matched to a gene. Here the CDR3 reads CASSIAGVGELFF. In nucleotides, the CDR3 is TGTGCCAGTAGTATCGCGGGAGTCGGGGAGCTGTTTTTT.

This chain connects TRBV14 to TRBJ1-6; D not certain. The CDR3 is 15 amino acids. V shed 6 bases and J shed 8 bases, with 17 bases lying between them. Germline V gene sequence: CDR1 SGHDN, CDR2 FVKESK. The CDR3 DNA is TGTGCCAGCAGTATGTCGTTCGGCGGGTATTCACCCCTCCACTTT. The encoded protein is CASSMSFGGYSPLHF.

The V gene is TRBV28, the J gene TRBJ2-7, with 8 positions matching TRBD1. CDR1 and CDR2 (germline): MDHEN, SYDVKM. J was trimmed by 2 bases and V by 2 bases; bases with no gene match: 5. CDR3 length: 15 residues. CDR3 nucleotides: TGTGCCAGCAGTTTAGGACAGGGATTCGCCTACGAGCAGTACTTC. This encodes CASSLGQGFAYEQYF.

The J gene is TRBJ2-1, the V gene TRBV19; D might be TRBD2 (5 bases). Germline V lookup: CDR1 LNHDA, CDR2 SQIVND (reference sequence). The length of the CDR3 is 17 residues. Trimming cost V 0 bases and J 5 bases, with 17 bases left between them. CDR3: CASSIDLLQRSNNEQFF. The CDR3, as DNA: TGTGCCAGTAGTATAGATCTTCTCCAGCGGTCAAACAATGAGCAGTTCTTC.

CDR3 nucleotide sequence: TGTGCCAGCAGCTTGTTTGCTAGCGGGAGAGAGCAGTTCTTC. Its translation is CASSLFASGREQFF. The V gene is TRBV5-6, the J gene TRBJ2-1, with 10 bases identical to TRBD2. Trimming cost V 1 base and J 10 bases; bases outside gene matches: 5. This CDR3 spans 14 amino acids. CDR1 is SGHDT, CDR2 YYEEEE, per germline. Variable domain in full (rest from reference TRBV5-6 and TRBJ2-1): DAGVTQSPTHLIKTRGQQVTLRCSPKSGHDTVSWYQQALGQGPQFIFQYYEEEERQRGNFPDRFSGHQFPNYSSELNVNALLLGDSALYLCASSLFASGREQFFGPGTRLTVL.

V and J are TRBV27 and TRBJ2-2, with 16 nucleotides matching TRBD2. This CDR3 has 17 amino acids. V dropped 6 bases and J dropped 6; count of bases not matched to a gene: 7. The V gene's germline CDR1 is MNHEY and CDR2 SMNVEV (reference sequence). CDR3 bases: TGTGCCAGCAGCCCGGGACTAGCGGGAGGGCCAGCCGGGGAGCTGTTTTTT. Protein product: CASSPGLAGGPAGELFF.

The chain combines TRBV7-8 with TRBJ2-3; the D gene could be TRBD1 or TRBD2 (5 bases each). Looked up from germline, CDR1 is SGHVS and CDR2 is FQNEAQ. V gave up 1 base and J gave up 3 bases, with 11 bases separating them. This CDR3 is built from 15 residues. In DNA form, the CDR3 reads TGTGCCAGCAGCTTAGTGCCAGGGAGAACAGATACGCAGTATTTT. This gives the protein CASSLVPGRTDTQYF. Complete variable domain (other parts from reference TRBV7-8 and TRBJ2-3): GAGVSQSPRYKVAKRGQDVALRCDPISGHVSLFWYQQALGQGPEFLTYFQNEAQLDKSGLPSDRFFAERPEGSVSTLKIQRTQQEDSAVYLCASSLVPGRTDTQYFGPGTRLTVL.

The chain uses TRBV27 and TRBJ2-7, with 8 bases that match TRBD2. The CDR3 has 14 residues. Looked up from germline, CDR1 is MNHEY and CDR2 is SMNVEV (reference sequence). V lost 1 base to trimming and J lost 6 bases; unmatched junction nucleotides: 5. CDR3 in amino acids: CASSLWGLVGEQYF. CDR3 bases: TGTGCCAGCAGTTTATGGGGACTAGTGGGCGAGCAGTACTTC.

V gene TRBV7-9 combines with J gene TRBJ2-7, with 9 bases fitting TRBD1. The ends lost 11 bases at V and 5 bases at J; junction bases unmatched: 7. Germline CDR1 SEHNR, CDR2 FQNEAQ (reference sequence). The CDR3 spans 12 residues. CDR3 sequence: CAGGTGHNEQYF. In nucleotides, the CDR3 is TGTGCCGGCGGGACAGGGCATAACGAGCAGTACTTC.

This clone was detected only a few times. This chain joins TRBV27 and TRBJ1-6; the D is unclear. Trimming removed 5 bases at V and 10 bases at J, with 21 bases between. This CDR3 comprises 16 residues. The V gene's germline CDR1 is MNHEY and CDR2 SMNVEV (reference sequence). The CDR3 loop reads CASSPIGSTGASPLHF. DNA of the CDR3: TGTGCCAGCAGTCCAATAGGATCGACCGGCGCGTCACCCCTCCACTTT.

This rearrangement joins TRBV4-1 to TRBJ2-1, with 9 bases aligning to TRBD1. The CDR3 totals 16 residues. V shed 3 bases, J shed 6 bases, and the junction held 9 bases outside the gene matches. CDR1 and CDR2 from the germline V gene are MGHRA and YSYEKL. The CDR3 DNA follows: TGCGCCAGCAGCCATTTACCGGGACAGGGCGGCAATGAGCAGTTCTTC. Residues: CASSHLPGQGGNEQFF.

The chain employs TRBV2 and TRBJ1-5; D possibly corresponds to TRBD1 (5 bases). This CDR3 is built from 15 residues. With 6 bases removed from V and 3 bases from J, the gap between germline ends came to 15 bases. The germline V gene has CDR1 SNHLY and CDR2 FYNNEI. DNA for the CDR3: TGTGCCAGCAGCGCACCGGGACCGAACAATCAGCCCCAGCATTTT. Its protein product is CASSAPGPNNQPQHF.

The J gene is TRBJ2-7, the V gene TRBV4-1; maybe TRBD1 (5 bases). The CDR3 length is 14 residues. The germline CDR1 and CDR2 sequences are MGHRA and YSYEKL. Trimming took 5 bases from V and 2 from J, leaving 13 bases between them. The CDR3 reads CASSWTSPTYEQYF. The CDR3 nucleotides are TGCGCCAGCAGCTGGACATCTCCAACCTACGAGCAGTACTTC.

The chain couples TRBV18 to TRBJ2-5; D is unclear. Germline values: CDR1 KGHSH, CDR2 LQKENI. The ends were cut back, 2 bases at V and 4 bases at J, with 2 bases in the middle. CDR3 length: 11 amino acids. The CDR3 loop is CASSPRETQYF. CDR3 nucleotides: TGTGCCAGCTCACCAAGAGAGACCCAGTACTTC.

This clone was counted a single time. The CDR3 DNA follows: TGCGCCAGCAGCCTAGGACGCACTGAAGCTTTCTTT. This translates into CASSLGRTEAFF. V usage is TRBV4-1 and J usage is TRBJ1-1; D not resolved. Trimming shortened V by 4 bases and J by 4 bases, and 7 bases separated the two germline ends. This CDR3 has 12 residues. Germline V gene data show CDR1 as MGHRA and CDR2 as YSYEKL.

CDR3 sequence (DNA): TGCGCCAGCAGCCAACCTACAGGGCTGGGCACTGAAGCTTTCTTT. The encoded protein is CASSQPTGLGTEAFF. J is TRBJ1-1 and V is TRBV4-1, with a possible D match to TRBD1 (6 bases). The V end was cut by 2 bases, the J end by 4 bases, with 14 bases between. The length of the CDR3 is 15 residues. Germline CDR1 MGHRA, CDR2 YSYEKL.

This chain joins TRBV28 and TRBJ1-2; no definite D call. The CDR3 loop spans 14 amino acids. The V gene lost 4 bases and the J gene lost 7 bases, with 16 bases spanning the gap. Germline values: CDR1 MDHEN, CDR2 SYDVKM. The CDR3 DNA is TGTGCCAGCAGTTCCCTGGGTTCCGGGTTTGGCTACACCTTC. Amino acids: CASSSLGSGFGYTF.